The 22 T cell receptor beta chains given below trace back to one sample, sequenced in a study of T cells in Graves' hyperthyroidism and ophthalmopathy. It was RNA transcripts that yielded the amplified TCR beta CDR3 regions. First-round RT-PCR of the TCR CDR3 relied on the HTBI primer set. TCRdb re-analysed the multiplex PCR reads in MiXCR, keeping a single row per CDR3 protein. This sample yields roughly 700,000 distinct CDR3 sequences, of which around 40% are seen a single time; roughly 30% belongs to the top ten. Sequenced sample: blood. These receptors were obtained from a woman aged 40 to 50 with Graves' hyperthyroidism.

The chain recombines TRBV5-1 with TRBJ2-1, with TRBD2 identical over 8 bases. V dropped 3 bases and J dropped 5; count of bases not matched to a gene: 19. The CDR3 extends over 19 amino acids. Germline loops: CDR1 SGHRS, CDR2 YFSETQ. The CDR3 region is CASSWVTILAGGIHNEQFF. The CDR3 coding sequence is TGCGCCAGCAGCTGGGTGACGATCCTAGCGGGTGGGATACACAATGAGCAGTTCTTC.

The CDR3 region is CASSELSGGRGHGYTF. CDR3 nucleotide sequence: TGTGCCAGCAGTGAGCTATCGGGAGGACGGGGGCACGGCTACACCTTC. This sequence joins TRBV25-1 and TRBJ1-2; D is possibly TRBD1 (6 bases). V was trimmed by 3 bases and J by 8 bases, leaving 22 bases between them. CDR1 MGHDK and CDR2 SYGVNS come from the germline V gene. This CDR3 is built from 16 residues.

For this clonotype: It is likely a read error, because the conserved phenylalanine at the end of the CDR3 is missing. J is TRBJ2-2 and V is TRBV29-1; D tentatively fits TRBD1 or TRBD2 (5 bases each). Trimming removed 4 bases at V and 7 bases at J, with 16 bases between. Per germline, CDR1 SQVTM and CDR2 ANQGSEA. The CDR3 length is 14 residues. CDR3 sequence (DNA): TGCAGCGTTGGAATCGGGGCGAGTGACGGGGAGCTGTTTCTC. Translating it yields CSVGIGASDGELFL.

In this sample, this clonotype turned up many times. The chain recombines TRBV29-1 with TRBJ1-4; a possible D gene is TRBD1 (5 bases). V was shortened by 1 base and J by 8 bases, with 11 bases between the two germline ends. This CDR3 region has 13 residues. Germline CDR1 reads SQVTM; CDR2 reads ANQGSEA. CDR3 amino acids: CSVEGQGGEKLFF. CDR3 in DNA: TGCAGCGTTGAAGGGCAGGGAGGCGAAAAACTGTTTTTT. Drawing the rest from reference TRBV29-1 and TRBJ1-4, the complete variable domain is SAVISQKPSRDICQRGTSLTIQCQVDSQVTMMFWYRQQPGQSLTLIATANQGSEATYESGFVIDKFPISRPNLTFSTLTVSNMSPEDSSIYLCSVEGQGGEKLFFGSGTQLSVL.

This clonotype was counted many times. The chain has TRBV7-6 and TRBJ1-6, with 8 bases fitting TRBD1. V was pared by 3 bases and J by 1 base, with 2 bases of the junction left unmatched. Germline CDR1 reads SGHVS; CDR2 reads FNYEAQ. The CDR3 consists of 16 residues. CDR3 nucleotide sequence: TGTGCCAGCAGCTTGCAGGGGGCGTCCTATAATTCACCCCTCCACTTT. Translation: CASSLQGASYNSPLHF.

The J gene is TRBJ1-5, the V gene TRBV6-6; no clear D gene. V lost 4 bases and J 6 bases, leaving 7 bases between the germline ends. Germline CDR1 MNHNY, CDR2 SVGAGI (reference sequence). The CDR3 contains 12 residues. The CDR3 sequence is CASSFRAQPQHF. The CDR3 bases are TGTGCCAGCAGTTTTAGGGCTCAGCCCCAGCATTTT.

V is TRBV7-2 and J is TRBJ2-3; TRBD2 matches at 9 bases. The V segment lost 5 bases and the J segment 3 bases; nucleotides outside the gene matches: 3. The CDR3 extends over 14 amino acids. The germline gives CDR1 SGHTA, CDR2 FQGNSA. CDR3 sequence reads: CASSDTSGTDTQYF. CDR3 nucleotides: TGTGCCAGCAGCGACACTAGCGGGACAGATACGCAGTATTTT.

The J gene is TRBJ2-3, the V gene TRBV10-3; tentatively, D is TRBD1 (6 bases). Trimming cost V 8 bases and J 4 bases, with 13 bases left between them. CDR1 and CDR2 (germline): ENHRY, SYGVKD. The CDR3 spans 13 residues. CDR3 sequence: CAIYRQGSDTQYF. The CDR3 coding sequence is TGTGCCATCTATCGCCAGGGGTCAGATACGCAGTATTTT.

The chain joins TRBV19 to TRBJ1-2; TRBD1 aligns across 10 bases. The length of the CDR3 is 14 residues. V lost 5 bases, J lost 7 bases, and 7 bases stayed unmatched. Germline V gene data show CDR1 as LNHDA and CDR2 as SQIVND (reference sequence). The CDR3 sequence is CASSSTGGFGGYTF. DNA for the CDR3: TGTGCCAGTAGTTCGACAGGGGGCTTTGGTGGCTACACCTTC.

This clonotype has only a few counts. CDR3 nucleotides: TGTGCCAGCAGTGACCAGGGGGCGCTGGGCTATGGCTACACCTTC. Its translation: CASSDQGALGYGYTF. The chain carries TRBV2 and TRBJ1-2; 8 bases line up with TRBD1. The CDR3 totals 15 residues. CDR1 SNHLY and CDR2 FYNNEI come from the germline V gene. The junction had 7 bases not matched to a gene; V was cut back by 3 bases and J by 4 bases.

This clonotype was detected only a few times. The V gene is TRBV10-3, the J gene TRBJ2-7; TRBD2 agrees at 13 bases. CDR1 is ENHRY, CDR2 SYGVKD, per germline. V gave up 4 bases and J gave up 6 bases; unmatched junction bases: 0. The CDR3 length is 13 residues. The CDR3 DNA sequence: TGTGCCATCAGTGGGACTAGCGGGAGCGAGCAGTACTTC. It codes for CAISGTSGSEQYF.

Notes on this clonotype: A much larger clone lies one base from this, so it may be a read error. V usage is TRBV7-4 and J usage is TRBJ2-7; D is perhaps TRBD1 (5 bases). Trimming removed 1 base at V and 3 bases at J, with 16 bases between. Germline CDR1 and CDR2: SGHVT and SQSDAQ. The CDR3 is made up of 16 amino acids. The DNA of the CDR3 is TGTGCCAGCAGCTTAGTGCTCACCGGCAGGGACTACGAGCAGTACTTC. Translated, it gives CASSLVLTGRDYEQYF.

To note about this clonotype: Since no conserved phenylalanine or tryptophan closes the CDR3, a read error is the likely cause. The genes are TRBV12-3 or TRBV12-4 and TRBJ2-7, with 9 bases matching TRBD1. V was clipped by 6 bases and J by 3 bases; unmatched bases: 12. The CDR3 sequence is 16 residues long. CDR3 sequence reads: CASSHLQGTGLYEQYL. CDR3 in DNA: TGTGCCAGCAGCCATCTGCAGGGGACAGGGCTCTACGAGCAGTACCTC.

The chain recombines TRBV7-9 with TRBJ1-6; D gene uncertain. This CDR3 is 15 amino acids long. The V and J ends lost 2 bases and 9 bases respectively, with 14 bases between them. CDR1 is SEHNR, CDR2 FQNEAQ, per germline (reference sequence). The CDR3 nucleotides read TGTGCCAGCAGCTTATCTCTCCTCCAAGGTTCACCCCTCCACTTT. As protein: CASSLSLLQGSPLHF.

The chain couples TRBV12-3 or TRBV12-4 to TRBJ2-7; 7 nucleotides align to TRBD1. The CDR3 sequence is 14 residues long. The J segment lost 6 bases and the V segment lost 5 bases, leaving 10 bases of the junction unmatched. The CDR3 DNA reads TGTGCCAGCAGTCCCGCCCGACAGGGTCGCGAGCAGTACTTC. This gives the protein CASSPARQGREQYF.

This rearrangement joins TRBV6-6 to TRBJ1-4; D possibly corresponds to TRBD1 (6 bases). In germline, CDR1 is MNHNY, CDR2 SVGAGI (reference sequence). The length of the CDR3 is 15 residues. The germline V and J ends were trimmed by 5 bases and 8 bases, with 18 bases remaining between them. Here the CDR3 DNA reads TGTGCCAGCAGTCCCTCCCGTGGCAGGGGCGAAAAACTGTTTTTT. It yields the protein CASSPSRGRGEKLFF.

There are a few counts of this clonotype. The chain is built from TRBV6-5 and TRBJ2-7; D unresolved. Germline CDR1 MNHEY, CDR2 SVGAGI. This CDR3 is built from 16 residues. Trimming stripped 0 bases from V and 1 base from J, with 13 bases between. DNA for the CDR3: TGTGCCAGCAGTTACTCGGCGGCAGGAAAGTCCTACGAGCAGTACTTC. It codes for CASSYSAAGKSYEQYF.

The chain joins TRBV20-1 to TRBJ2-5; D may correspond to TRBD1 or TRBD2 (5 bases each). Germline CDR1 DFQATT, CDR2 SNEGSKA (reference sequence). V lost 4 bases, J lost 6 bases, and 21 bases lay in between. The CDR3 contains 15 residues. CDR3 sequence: CSAMGLAERVQTQYF. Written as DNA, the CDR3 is TGCAGTGCTATGGGGCTAGCAGAGAGGGTCCAGACCCAGTACTTC.

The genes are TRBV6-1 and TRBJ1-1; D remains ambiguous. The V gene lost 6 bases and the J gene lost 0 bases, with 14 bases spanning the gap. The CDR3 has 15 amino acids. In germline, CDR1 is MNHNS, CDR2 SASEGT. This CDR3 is CASSLIFAVNTEAFF. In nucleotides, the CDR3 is TGTGCCAGCAGCCTGATTTTTGCGGTGAACACTGAAGCTTTCTTT.

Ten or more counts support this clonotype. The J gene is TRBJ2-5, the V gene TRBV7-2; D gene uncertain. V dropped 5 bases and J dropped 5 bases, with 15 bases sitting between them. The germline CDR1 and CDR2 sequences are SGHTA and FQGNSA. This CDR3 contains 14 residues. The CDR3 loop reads CASSQGPLRETQYF. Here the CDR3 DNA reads TGTGCCAGCAGCCAAGGTCCTCTTCGGGAGACCCAGTACTTC.

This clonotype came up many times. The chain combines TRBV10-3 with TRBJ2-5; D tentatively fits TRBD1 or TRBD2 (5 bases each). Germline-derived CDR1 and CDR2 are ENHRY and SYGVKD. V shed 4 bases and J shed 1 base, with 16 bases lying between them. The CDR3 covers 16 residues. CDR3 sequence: CAISGSWGRGQETQYF. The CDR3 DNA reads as TGTGCCATCAGTGGAAGTTGGGGGAGAGGCCAAGAGACCCAGTACTTC.

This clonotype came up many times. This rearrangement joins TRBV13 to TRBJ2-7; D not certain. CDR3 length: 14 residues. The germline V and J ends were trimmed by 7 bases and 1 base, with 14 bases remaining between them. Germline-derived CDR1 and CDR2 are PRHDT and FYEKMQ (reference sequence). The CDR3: CASTPSGNSYEQYF. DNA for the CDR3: TGTGCCAGCACCCCGAGTGGGAATTCCTACGAGCAGTACTTC.